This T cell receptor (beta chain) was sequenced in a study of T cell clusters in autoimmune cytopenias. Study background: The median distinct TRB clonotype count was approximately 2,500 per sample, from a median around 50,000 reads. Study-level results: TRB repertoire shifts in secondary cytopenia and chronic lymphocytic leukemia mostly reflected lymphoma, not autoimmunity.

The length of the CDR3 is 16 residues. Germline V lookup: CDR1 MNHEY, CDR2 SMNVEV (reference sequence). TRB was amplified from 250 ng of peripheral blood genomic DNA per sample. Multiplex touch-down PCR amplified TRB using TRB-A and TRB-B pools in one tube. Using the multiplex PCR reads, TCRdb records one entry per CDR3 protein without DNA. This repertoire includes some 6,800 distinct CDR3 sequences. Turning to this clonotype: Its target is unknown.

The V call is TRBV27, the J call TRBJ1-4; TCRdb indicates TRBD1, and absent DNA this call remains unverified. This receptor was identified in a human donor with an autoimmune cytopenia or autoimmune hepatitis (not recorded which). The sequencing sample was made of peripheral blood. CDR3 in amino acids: CASSSSGTGVNEKLFF.